Presented here are 32 T cell receptor beta chains from one specimen sequenced in a study of cytomegalovirus exposure and HLA in healthy donors. This PCR relied on a set of 60 Vbeta primers and 13 Jbeta primers. TCRdb's table, derived via immunoSEQ multiplex PCR, lists solely in-frame clones and lacks some. The data show around 130,000 clones, about 82% seen once. The sample was PBMCs. These receptors all come from a boy under 18 in good health and CMV-seronegative.

V gene TRBV25-1 combines with J gene TRBJ2-1; D may be TRBD2 (5 bases). This CDR3 has 15 amino acids. In germline, CDR1 is MGHDK, CDR2 SYGVNS. The V end lost 4 bases, the J end lost 2 bases, and 12 bases lay between the germline ends. The CDR3: CASSVSGAAYNEQFF. The CDR3 DNA is TGTGCCAGCAGTGTGAGCGGAGCTGCCTACAATGAGCAGTTCTTC.

This sequence joins TRBV5-4 and TRBJ2-1, with no clear D. The CDR3 contains 16 residues. Between the trimmed V and J ends, which lost 4 bases and 0 bases, there was a span of 14 bases. Per the germline V gene, CDR1 is SGHNT and CDR2 is YYREEE (reference sequence). CDR3 loop: CASSRTIESSYNEQFF. The DNA for the CDR3 is TGTGCCAGCAGCCGCACCATTGAGAGCTCCTACAATGAGCAGTTCTTC. The full variable domain, its missing parts supplied by reference TRBV5-4 and TRBJ2-1, is ETGVTQSPTHLIKTRGQQVTLRCSSQSGHNTVSWYQQALGQGPQFIFQYYREEENGRGNFPPRFSGLQFPNYSSELNVNALELDDSALYLCASSRTIESSYNEQFFGPGTRLTVL.

The gene calls are TRBV5-1 and TRBJ2-5; tentatively, D is TRBD2 (5 bases). This CDR3 comprises 14 residues. CDR1 and CDR2 (germline): SGHRS, YFSETQ. The V end lost 0 bases, the J end lost 5 bases, and 11 bases lay between the germline ends. CDR3 in amino acids: CASSLVLGGETQYF. The CDR3 DNA sequence: TGCGCCAGCAGCTTGGTACTCGGCGGGGAGACCCAGTACTTC.

The chain is built from TRBV7-8 and TRBJ2-7; D may be TRBD1 (6 bases). Trimming stripped 5 bases from V and 6 bases from J, with 20 bases between. Germline assignment: CDR1 SGHVS and CDR2 FQNEAQ. This CDR3 has 15 amino acids. The CDR3 is CASSLKRPGASEQYF. The CDR3 DNA follows: TGTGCCAGCAGCCTCAAAAGGCCAGGGGCGTCCGAGCAGTACTTC.

This clone was seen a few times. The chain uses TRBV13 and TRBJ2-1; possible D gene TRBD2, 7 bases. The CDR3 runs to 15 residues. Trimming took 3 bases from V and 5 from J, leaving 14 bases between them. Germline loops: CDR1 PRHDT, CDR2 FYEKMQ (reference sequence). For the CDR3, the DNA is TGTGCCAGCAGCTTTTCGGGGGGCGGCCACAATGAGCAGTTCTTC. It yields the protein CASSFSGGGHNEQFF.

This chain connects TRBV6-5 to TRBJ1-3; the D is unclear. The V gene's germline CDR1 is MNHEY and CDR2 SVGAGI. The CDR3 is 13 residues long. Trimming pared 8 bases from V and 0 bases from J, leaving 8 bases between. The CDR3: CASRTVSGNTIYF. The CDR3 DNA reads as TGTGCCAGCCGAACTGTCTCTGGAAACACCATATATTTT.

This clone was seen a single time. The chain joins TRBV4-1 to TRBJ2-7, with 10 bases fitting TRBD1. With 3 bases clipped from V and 4 bases from J, the junction kept 6 bases outside the gene matches. CDR1 is MGHRA and CDR2 is YSYEKL in the germline V gene. The CDR3 runs 15 residues. Here the CDR3 DNA reads TGCGCCAGCAGCCATCCCGGACAGGGGGATTACGAGCAGTACTTC. Translation gives CASSHPGQGDYEQYF.

The V gene is TRBV4-3, the J gene TRBJ2-5; no reliable D call. This CDR3 is 16 amino acids long. CDR1 is LGHNA, CDR2 YSLEER, per germline. V lost 3 bases to trimming and J lost 4 bases, with 18 bases between them. The CDR3 DNA reads TGCGCCAGCAGCCAGGAAGTGAAGGATCGGGTAGAGACCCAGTACTTC. The encoded protein is CASSQEVKDRVETQYF.

V gene TRBV5-4 combines with J gene TRBJ2-7; 7 bases match TRBD2. The junction had 1 base not matched to a gene; V was cut back by 1 base and J by 3 bases. Per germline, CDR1 SGHNT and CDR2 YYREEE (reference sequence). The CDR3 runs to 13 residues. The CDR3 DNA is TGTGCCAGCAGCTTGTTAGCGGGCTACGAGCAGTACTTC. Encoded protein: CASSLLAGYEQYF.

The chain joins TRBV5-1 to TRBJ1-1; no clear D. This CDR3 has 9 amino acids. CDR1 is SGHRS and CDR2 is YFSETQ in the germline V gene. V shed 0 bases and J shed 12 bases, with 3 bases lying between them. The DNA for the CDR3 is TGCGCCAGCAGCTTGGCTCCTTTCTTT. Protein sequence: CASSLAPFF.

The chain employs TRBV29-1 and TRBJ2-1; tentatively, D is TRBD1 (6 bases). Deletions cut 7 bases from V and 8 bases from J, with 15 bases between. The CDR3 is made up of 12 amino acids. The germline CDR1 and CDR2 sequences are SQVTM and ANQGSEA. CDR3 coding DNA: TGCAGCGGTGCCGTACAGGGCCATGAGCAGTTCTTC. Translating it yields CSGAVQGHEQFF.

This clone was counted only a few times. This chain connects TRBV4-1 to TRBJ1-4; 7 bases are a match to TRBD1. Trimming cost V 3 bases and J 2 bases; bases outside gene matches: 6. The CDR3 contains 16 residues. CDR1 and CDR2 (germline): MGHRA, YSYEKL. The CDR3 protein is CASSQSPGQTNEKLFF. In DNA, the CDR3 is TGCGCCAGCAGCCAGTCTCCGGGACAGACTAATGAAAAACTGTTTTTT.

This rearrangement joins TRBV30 to TRBJ2-2; D remains ambiguous. Looked up from germline, CDR1 is GTSNPN and CDR2 is SVGIG (reference sequence). The CDR3 sequence is 12 residues long. Trimming left V 0 bases short and J 7 bases short, with 6 bases between. The CDR3 nucleotides read TGTGCCTGGAGTGTCGGCGGCGGGGAGCTGTTTTTT. Translation: CAWSVGGGELFF.

The chain employs TRBV18 and TRBJ2-3, with D tentatively TRBD1 (6 bases). V gave up 5 bases and J gave up 2 bases, with 11 bases separating them. Germline values: CDR1 KGHSH, CDR2 LQKENI. The CDR3 sequence is 14 residues long. CDR3 in DNA: TGTGCCAGCTCAATTACAGGGAACACAGATACGCAGTATTTT. This codes for CASSITGNTDTQYF.

The chain carries TRBV7-3 and TRBJ1-2, with 10 bases that match TRBD1. CDR1 is SGHTA and CDR2 is FQGTGA in the germline V gene. The CDR3 extends over 16 amino acids. V lost 6 bases, J lost 1 base, and 8 bases stayed unmatched. The chain's CDR3 is CASSGTGEDFNYGYTF. CDR3 sequence (DNA): TGTGCCAGCAGTGGGACAGGGGAAGATTTTAACTATGGCTACACCTTC.

The genes are TRBV29-1 and TRBJ2-5, with D possibly TRBD1 on 6 matching bases. The DNA matches TRBJ2-7 better at its end, which makes the J call doubtful. Germline values: CDR1 SQVTM, CDR2 ANQGSEA. The CDR3 has 13 amino acids. CDR3 sequence reads: CSGESGDGDEQYF. CDR3 DNA: TGCAGCGGGGAATCAGGGGACGGGGACGAGCAGTACTTC.

The rearrangement uses TRBV13 and TRBJ2-3, with D perhaps matching TRBD2 (8 bases). This CDR3 spans 17 amino acids. Germline CDR1 is PRHDT and CDR2 is FYEKMQ (reference sequence). With 3 bases removed from V and 2 bases from J, the gap between germline ends came to 18 bases. CDR3 amino acids: CASSFSLAGQITDTQYF. The CDR3 DNA sequence: TGTGCCAGCAGCTTCTCGTTAGCGGGACAGATCACAGATACGCAGTATTTT.

The chain combines TRBV4-2 with TRBJ2-3, with 7 bases identical to TRBD2. Germline CDR1 and CDR2: LGHNA and YNFKEQ. The CDR3 covers 13 residues. Trimming cost V 3 bases and J 6 bases; bases outside gene matches: 3. CDR3 residues: CASSQAGGDTQYF. The DNA for the CDR3 is TGTGCCAGCAGCCAGGCCGGGGGGGATACGCAGTATTTT.

The chain recombines TRBV13 with TRBJ2-5; 12 nucleotides agree with TRBD2. Germline values: CDR1 PRHDT, CDR2 FYEKMQ (reference sequence). Germline trimming cut 1 base from V and 5 bases from J; bases unmatched to any gene: 5. This CDR3 region has 16 residues. The CDR3 loop is CASSLEASGRGETQYF. CDR3 coding DNA: TGTGCCAGCAGCTTAGAAGCTAGCGGGAGGGGGGAGACCCAGTACTTC.

V and J are TRBV20-1 and TRBJ2-1; no reliable D call. This CDR3 comprises 11 residues. The germline V gene encodes CDR1 DFQATT and CDR2 SNEGSKA (reference sequence). Between the trimmed V and J ends, which lost 3 bases and 8 bases, there was a span of 8 bases. CDR3 amino acids: CSASQAYEQFF. The CDR3 DNA reads as TGCAGTGCTAGCCAAGCGTATGAGCAGTTCTTC.

The chain links TRBV6-5 to TRBJ2-3; no definite D call. V was shortened by 4 bases and J by 6 bases, with 14 bases between the two germline ends. Germline-derived CDR1 and CDR2 are MNHEY and SVGAGI. There are 14 residues in the CDR3. The CDR3 loop is CASSSATRLDTQYF. In DNA, the CDR3 is TGTGCCAGCAGTTCCGCCACTCGTCTGGATACGCAGTATTTT.

For the CDR3, the DNA is TGCGCCAGAGATAGCGGGGGTCCCTCCTACGAGCAGTACTTC. This gives the protein CARDSGGPSYEQYF. The genes are TRBV10-1 and TRBJ2-7; 9 nucleotides align to TRBD2. This CDR3 is 14 amino acids long. Looked up from germline, CDR1 is WNHNN and CDR2 is SYGVQD (reference sequence). The V segment lost 9 bases and the J segment 0 bases; nucleotides outside the gene matches: 6.

The genes are TRBV30 and TRBJ2-7, with 8 bases aligning to TRBD2. Germline V gene data show CDR1 as GTSNPN and CDR2 as SVGIG (reference sequence). The CDR3 runs to 14 residues. With V trimmed by 3 bases and J by 4 bases, 8 bases remained unmatched. The CDR3 sequence is CAWRAGTSEYEQYF. The CDR3 DNA reads TGTGCCTGGAGGGCCGGGACTAGTGAGTACGAGCAGTACTTC.

The J gene is TRBJ1-5, the V gene TRBV30; the D gene is possibly TRBD1 (6 bases). Germline V gene data show CDR1 as GTSNPN and CDR2 as SVGIG (reference sequence). The V and J ends lost 5 bases and 0 bases respectively, with 11 bases between them. CDR3 size: 14 residues. CDR3 DNA: TGTGCCTGGGATACAGGGAATAGCAATCAGCCCCAGCATTTT. It is translated as CAWDTGNSNQPQHF. Full variable domain (remainder filled in from reference TRBV30 and TRBJ1-5): SQTIHQWPATLVQPVGSPLSLECTVEGTSNPNLYWYRQAAGRGLQLLFYSVGIGQISSEVPQNLSASRPQDRQFILSSKKLLLSDSGFYLCAWDTGNSNQPQHFGDGTRLSIL.

V gene TRBV7-9 combines with J gene TRBJ1-2, with 9 bases lining up with TRBD1. J was trimmed by 9 bases and V by 5 bases; bases with no gene match: 10. The CDR3 runs 14 residues. Germline V gene sequence: CDR1 SEHNR, CDR2 FQNEAQ (reference sequence). The CDR3 coding sequence is TGTGCCAGCAGCCCGAAAGGACAGGGGCCCCGCTACACCTTC. The encoded protein is CASSPKGQGPRYTF.

The chain joins TRBV6-5 to TRBJ2-7; 9 bases match TRBD1. This CDR3 contains 15 residues. Trimming at V came to 4 bases and at J to 1 base, leaving 5 bases not matched to a gene. In germline, CDR1 is MNHEY, CDR2 SVGAGI. CDR3 nucleotides: TGTGCCAGCAGTTCTTTAGGACAGGGGTCCTACGAGCAGTACTTC. It is translated as CASSSLGQGSYEQYF.

This chain joins TRBV7-6 and TRBJ2-2; possibly TRBD2 for D (7 bases). The CDR3 runs to 14 residues. The V and J ends lost 4 bases and 8 bases respectively, with 14 bases between them. Germline CDR1 SGHVS, CDR2 FNYEAQ. CDR3 region: CASSYSGGRGELFF. For the CDR3, the DNA is TGTGCCAGCAGCTACTCGGGGGGCCGAGGGGAGCTGTTTTTT.

This chain connects TRBV6-1 to TRBJ2-3; 7 bases match TRBD1. The CDR3 spans 13 residues. The germline V gene has CDR1 MNHNS and CDR2 SASEGT. V trimming: 6 bases; J trimming: 4 bases; junction bases outside the gene matches: 4. CDR3 sequence reads: CASRLTGPDTQYF. As DNA, the CDR3 is TGTGCCAGCAGATTGACAGGGCCAGATACGCAGTATTTT.

Only a few counts were recorded for this clone. The chain couples TRBV30 to TRBJ1-2; D is perhaps TRBD1 (5 bases). Germline V lookup: CDR1 GTSNPN, CDR2 SVGIG (reference sequence). The V and J ends lost 2 bases and 2 bases respectively, with 6 bases between them. The CDR3 has 12 amino acids. The CDR3, as DNA: TGTGCCTGGAGTTCAGGGAACTATGGCTACACCTTC. Encoded protein: CAWSSGNYGYTF.

The chain uses TRBV30 and TRBJ2-3; D call uncertain. The CDR3 runs to 12 residues. Germline V gene lookup returns CDR1 GTSNPN and CDR2 SVGIG (reference sequence). Trimming shortened V by 0 bases and J by 5 bases, and 6 bases separated the two germline ends. CDR3 sequence (DNA): TGTGCCTGGAGTGTCGGTCGAGATACGCAGTATTTT. Residues: CAWSVGRDTQYF. The full variable domain, rest sourced from reference TRBV30 and TRBJ2-3, is SQTIHQWPATLVQPVGSPLSLECTVEGTSNPNLYWYRQAAGRGLQLLFYSVGIGQISSEVPQNLSASRPQDRQFILSSKKLLLSDSGFYLCAWSVGRDTQYFGPGTRLTVL.

This chain links TRBV5-1 with TRBJ2-1; the match to TRBD1 covers 10 bases. Germline CDR1 reads SGHRS; CDR2 reads YFSETQ. The CDR3 has 14 residues. V dropped 0 bases and J dropped 9; count of bases not matched to a gene: 3. The CDR3 region has the DNA TGCGCCAGCAGCTTGGGACAGGGGGCGATTGAGCAGTTCTTC. Its translation: CASSLGQGAIEQFF.

The V and J genes are TRBV30 and TRBJ1-4; 8 bases agree with TRBD1. CDR1 and CDR2 (germline): GTSNPN, SVGIG (reference sequence). The CDR3 runs to 18 residues. Losses at the gene ends were 0 bases for V and 6 bases for J; bases not matched to a gene: 15. DNA for the CDR3: TGTGCCTGGAGTGTAGGGTATGGAGACAGGGGATATGATGAAAAACTGTTTTTT. This gives the protein CAWSVGYGDRGYDEKLFF.